Presented here are 13 T cell receptor beta chains from one specimen sequenced in a study of long-term antiretroviral therapy in people with HIV (dated by TCRdb to 2021 to 2024). The immunoSEQ hsTCRB v3.0 assay was used at survey level resolution to sequence the TRB variable region. Not all clones reach the TCRdb copy of this immuneACCESS table, which keeps in-frame sequences only. Checked studies attribute under half of the gap to unresolved V genes and leave the rest unexplained. The table for this sample lists roughly 24,000 clones; 86% of them were counted only once. Together, the top ten hold under 9.5% of the sample. The input for sequencing was unsorted PBMCs, taken 1.8 years before starting antiretroviral therapy. These TCRs come from a woman aged 25 to 39 with HIV.

The chain has TRBV10-2 and TRBJ1-1, with D hard to call. The CDR3 spans 13 residues. Germline CDR1 WSHSY, CDR2 SAAADI. The V and J ends lost 6 bases and 0 bases respectively, with 8 bases between them. The CDR3 DNA reads as TGCGCCAGCAGGGCCGGGCTGAACACTGAAGCTTTCTTT. Translating it yields CASRAGLNTEAFF.

V is TRBV6-6 and J is TRBJ1-2; D is undetermined. There are 14 residues in the CDR3. The germline V gene encodes CDR1 MNHNY and CDR2 SVGAGI (reference sequence). Trimming shortened V by 6 bases and J by 8 bases, and 19 bases separated the two germline ends. CDR3 nucleotides: TGTGCCAGCAGCCCCGACATCCCGGGAGAAGGCTACACCTTC. It specifies CASSPDIPGEGYTF.

The V and J genes are TRBV28 and TRBJ1-2, with 7 nucleotides matching TRBD1. Germline values: CDR1 MDHEN, CDR2 SYDVKM. V lost 9 bases to trimming and J lost 3 bases; unmatched junction nucleotides: 4. CDR3 length: 12 residues. CDR3 amino acids: CASVGQYYGYTF. CDR3 DNA sequence: TGTGCCAGTGTGGGACAGTACTATGGCTACACCTTC.

This chain connects TRBV5-4 to TRBJ1-2; a possible D gene is TRBD1 (6 bases). Germline V gene sequence: CDR1 SGHNT, CDR2 YYREEE (reference sequence). V lost 6 bases and J lost 3, with 12 bases in between. The CDR3 loop spans 13 amino acids. The CDR3: CASTTGNDYGYTF. The DNA for the CDR3 is TGTGCCAGCACCACAGGGAATGACTATGGCTACACCTTC.

This clone has a handful of counts. The chain has TRBV20-1 and TRBJ2-5; D is unclear. V lost 4 bases, J lost 2 bases, and 5 bases lay in between. The germline gives CDR1 DFQATT, CDR2 SNEGSKA (reference sequence). This CDR3 spans 11 amino acids. The CDR3 DNA reads as TGCAGTGCTATACCTCAAGAGACCCAGTACTTC. Protein: CSAIPQETQYF.

The chain recombines TRBV6-1 with TRBJ2-7; 8 bases agree with TRBD1. Germline lookup yields CDR1 MNHNS and CDR2 SASEGT. Trimming removed 2 bases from V and 6 bases from J; junction bases left unmatched: 3. The CDR3 runs 13 residues. The chain's CDR3 is CASSESTGGEQYV. As DNA, the CDR3 is TGTGCCAGCAGTGAATCCACAGGGGGCGAGCAGTACGTC.

The gene calls are TRBV6-5 and TRBJ2-5; perhaps TRBD2 as D (7 bases). The CDR3 contains 12 residues. Germline values: CDR1 MNHEY, CDR2 SVGAGI. Trimming took 8 bases from V and 2 from J, leaving 9 bases between them. The CDR3 spells CASGRGQETQYF. The CDR3 DNA follows: TGTGCCAGCGGGAGGGGGCAAGAGACCCAGTACTTC.

The V call is TRBV6-1, the J call TRBJ2-7; D gene uncertain. V was clipped by 5 bases and J by 3 bases, with 5 bases between them. Per germline, CDR1 MNHNS and CDR2 SASEGT. The CDR3 runs to 11 residues. This CDR3 is CASSNRYEQYV. In DNA, the CDR3 is TGTGCCAGCAGTAACCGCTACGAGCAGTACGTC.

In nucleotides, the CDR3 is TGTGCCAGCAGCCTCGGGGAGGATCCCGAACGGAGCTACGAGCAGTACTTC. This gives the protein CASSLGEDPERSYEQYF. The chain links TRBV4-2 to TRBJ2-7, with TRBD2 as a possible D gene (6 bases). The CDR3 sequence is 17 residues long. Trimming cost V 4 bases and J 3 bases, with 22 bases left between them. Germline CDR1 is LGHNA and CDR2 is YNFKEQ.

J is TRBJ2-1 and V is TRBV29-1, with D tentatively TRBD1 (6 bases). V gave up 1 base and J gave up 4 bases, with 14 bases separating them. Germline V gives CDR1 SQVTM, CDR2 ANQGSEA. The CDR3 contains 15 residues. The CDR3 sequence: CSVEGLAGVYNEQFF. The CDR3 nucleotides are TGCAGCGTTGAAGGACTGGCAGGGGTTTACAATGAGCAGTTCTTC.

This chain joins TRBV7-8 and TRBJ1-2, with D unresolved. The CDR3 consists of 13 residues. Germline V gives CDR1 SGHVS, CDR2 FQNEAQ. V lost 5 bases and J lost 8, with 15 bases in between. CDR3 residues: CASSEDLMAGYTF. CDR3 bases: TGTGCCAGCAGCGAGGACTTAATGGCCGGCTACACCTTC. Based on the CDR3 plus reference TRBV7-8 and TRBJ1-2, the full variable domain is GAGVSQSPRYKVAKRGQDVALRCDPISGHVSLFWYQQALGQGPEFLTYFQNEAQLDKSGLPSDRFFAERPEGSVSTLKIQRTQQEDSAVYLCASSEDLMAGYTFGSGTRLTVV.

This clone was seen more than once but under ten times. CDR3 region: CASSWGAGANYGYTF. The DNA for the CDR3 is TGTGCCAGTAGTTGGGGGGCCGGAGCTAACTATGGCTACACCTTC. This sequence joins TRBV19 and TRBJ1-2; D is possibly TRBD1 (6 bases). The CDR3 has 15 amino acids. In germline, CDR1 is LNHDA, CDR2 SQIVND (reference sequence). The V end lost 5 bases, the J end lost 0 bases, and 13 bases lay between the germline ends.

The chain is built from TRBV6-5 and TRBJ1-3, with a tentative D call TRBD1 (6 bases). Germline CDR1 MNHEY, CDR2 SVGAGI. V dropped 6 bases and J dropped 0 bases, with 12 bases sitting between them. The length of the CDR3 is 15 residues. The CDR3 sequence: CASRQGPSSGNTIYF. Written as DNA, the CDR3 is TGTGCCAGCAGACAGGGTCCCTCCTCTGGAAACACCATATATTTT.